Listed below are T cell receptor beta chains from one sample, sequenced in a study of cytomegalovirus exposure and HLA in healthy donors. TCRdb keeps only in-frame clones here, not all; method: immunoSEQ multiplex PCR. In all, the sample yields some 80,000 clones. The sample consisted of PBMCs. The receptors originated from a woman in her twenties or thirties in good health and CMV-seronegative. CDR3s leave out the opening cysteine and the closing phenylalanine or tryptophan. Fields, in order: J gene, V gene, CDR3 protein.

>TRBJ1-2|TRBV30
ACSQGLSYGYT
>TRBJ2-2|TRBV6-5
ASSSREPGELF
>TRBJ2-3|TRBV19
ASSISLTDTQY
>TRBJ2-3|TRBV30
AWSGGGADTQY
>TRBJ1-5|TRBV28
ASSLGGPHNQPQH
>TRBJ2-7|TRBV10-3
AIRPESTYEQY
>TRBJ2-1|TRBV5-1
ASSLLQGTDNEQF
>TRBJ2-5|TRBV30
AWSVASGSKTQY
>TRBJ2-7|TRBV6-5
ASSPDWGSSYEQY
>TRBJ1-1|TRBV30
AWSAGTGYNTEAF
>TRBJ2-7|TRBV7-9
ASSLTSGGDHEQY
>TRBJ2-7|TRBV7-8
ASSPVSGAYYEQY
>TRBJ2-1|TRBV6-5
ASSSPPGSVENEQF
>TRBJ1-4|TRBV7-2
ASSLAGGNEKLF
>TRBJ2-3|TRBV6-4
ASSDGGTPDTQY
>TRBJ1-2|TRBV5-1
ASSLGGPGGYT
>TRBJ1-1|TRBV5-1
ASRMTGGVTEAF
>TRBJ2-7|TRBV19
ASSTGSYEQY
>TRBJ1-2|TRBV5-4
ASSLDRVRGYT
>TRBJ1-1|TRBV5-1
ASSPYGTEAF
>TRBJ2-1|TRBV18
ASALQLAGDYNEQF
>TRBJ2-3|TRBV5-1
ASTRQPAQDTQY
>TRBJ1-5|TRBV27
ASSSGVGGGKNNQPQH
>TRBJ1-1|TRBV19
ASNSGQGLNTEAF
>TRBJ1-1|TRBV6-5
ASSPHGRMNTEAF
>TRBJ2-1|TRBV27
ASSFGAGRAEQF
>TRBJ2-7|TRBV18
ASSLTGTSSYEQY
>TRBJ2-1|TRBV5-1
ASSGTSGSQLPYNEQF
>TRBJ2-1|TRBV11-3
ASSLDSNEQF
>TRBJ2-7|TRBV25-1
ASSDHTGTSYEQY
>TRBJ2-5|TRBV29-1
SVESEGETQY
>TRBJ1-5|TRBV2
ASSVSGLNQPQH
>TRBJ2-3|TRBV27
ASSLWTGGAGGDTQY
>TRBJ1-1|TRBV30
AWSADGGEAF
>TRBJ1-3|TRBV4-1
ASSQAGGGSGNTIY
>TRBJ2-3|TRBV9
ASSPLSGTSTDTQY
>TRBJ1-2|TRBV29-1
SARESFDYGYT
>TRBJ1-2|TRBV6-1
ASSDWTGYGYT
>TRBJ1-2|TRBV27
ASSHTGGGYT
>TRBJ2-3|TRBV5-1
ASSYVGGGTDTQY
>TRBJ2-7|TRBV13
TSPPGVRGNEQY
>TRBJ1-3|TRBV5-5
ASSLGGPSGNTIY
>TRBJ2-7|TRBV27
ASSLLASGTGEQY
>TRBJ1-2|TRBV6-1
ASSEGWGVVDGYT
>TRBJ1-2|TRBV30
AGSGGAGGLYGYT
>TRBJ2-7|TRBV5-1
ASSPEGLAVSAYEQY
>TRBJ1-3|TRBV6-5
ASSSRARGQKNTIY